This entry features one TCR beta chain sequence. What it binds is unknown. The trim removed 3 bases at V and 5 bases at J, leaving 12 bases unmatched. Germline CDR1 is MDHEN and CDR2 is SYDVKM. The CDR3 spans 16 residues. The assay was immunoSEQ multiplex PCR, and TCRdb's table has in-frame clones only and misses some. Among hundreds of thousands of clones listed, about 80% were seen once. This record belongs to a study of shared clonotypes between healthy human individuals. Study-level results: Naive subsets typically showed greater estimated richness than memory subsets.

The rearrangement links TRBV28 to TRBJ2-5; 7 positions agree with TRBD2. The source material was memory CD4+ T cells sorted from blood. Noted subset: CD45RA-negative fraction. This sequence was found in a woman aged 30 to 39 in good health. CDR3 DNA: TGTGCCAGCAGTTTGGGAATACTAGCGAGGAGGGAGACCCAGTACTTC. Translated: CASSLGILARRETQYF.